This T cell receptor (beta chain) was observed in a study of T-cell memory formation after mild COVID-19. V gave up 3 bases and J gave up 4 bases, with 13 bases separating them. Germline CDR1 and CDR2: SGHTA and FQGTGA. The CDR3 is made up of 15 amino acids. A single record per CDR3 protein comes from TCRdb applying MiXCR to the 5' RACE reads. Of about 560,000 distinct CDR3 sequences detected, 18% appear once; the ten largest clones hold approximately 12%. Overall study findings and caveats: The pre-infection memory compartment contained some responding clones, suggesting cross-reactive memory joined. A second wave of clones peaked on day 37, and their SARS-CoV-2 specificity went unconfirmed. Later expanders leaned CD4+, whereas day 15 to 85 contracting clones were balanced CD4/CD8.

There are many counts of this clonotype. Antigen specificity is unknown. Material for sequencing was PBMCs or a T cell subset sorted from them (not recorded which). The chain has TRBV7-3 and TRBJ2-1, with D possibly matching TRBD2 (7 bases). The sequence came from an adult woman who had mild COVID-19 (a few samples of this study predate the infection). Cell type and time point are not known. CDR3 loop: CASSFLGGTYNEQFF. The CDR3 bases are TGTGCCAGCAGCTTTTTGGGGGGGACATACAATGAGCAGTTCTTC.